This T cell receptor (beta chain) appears in the sequencing data of a study of technical replicates of blood from a few donors. This CDR3 is built from 15 residues. Germline V gene data show CDR1 as SGDLS and CDR2 as YYNGEE. V shed 0 bases, J shed 10 bases, and the junction held 7 bases outside the gene matches. The assay was immunoSEQ multiplex PCR, and TCRdb's table has in-frame clones only and misses some. The sample includes under 95,000 clones, about nine tenths of them seen just once. Sequencing was performed on T cells isolated from PBMCs. The sequence was collected from a human donor in good health. Some clones in this sample may be carry-over from other donors' samples. This chain uses TRBV9 with TRBJ1-6; 7 bases fit TRBD1. Here the CDR3 DNA reads TGTGCCAGCAGCGTAGCTCGCAGGGGGAACTCACCCCTCCACTTT. As protein: CASSVARRGNSPLHF.